This T cell receptor beta chain came from a study of spatial heterogeneity in lung cancer. This clonotype was observed many times. No antigen is known for it. Time point here: sample taken at primary tumor resection. Sequencing of whole RNA from tumor, nontumor lung or frozen PBMC involved no sorting. The cohort: approximately 66 early-stage, untreated non-small cell lung cancer patients. This CDR3 is built from 14 residues. The germline CDR1 and CDR2 sequences are DFQATT and SNEGSKA (reference sequence). The V end lost 6 bases, the J end lost 5 bases, and 19 bases lay between the germline ends. One entry per CDR3 protein results from TCRdb running MiXCR on the 5' RACE reads. The sample yields approximately 8,000 distinct CDR3 sequences, roughly 5.4% seen once. Regarding the study as a whole: Blood showed ubiquitous tumor TCRs more often at resection than at routine follow-up.

Sequencing was performed on PBMCs, taken at surgery. This receptor was taken from a male donor with early-stage non-small cell lung cancer. This sequence joins TRBV20-1 and TRBJ2-5; tentative D call: TRBD2 (8 bases). This CDR3 reads CSARLGQRGETQYF. The CDR3 DNA sequence: TGCAGTGCCCGCCTGGGACAGCGGGGGGAGACCCAGTACTTC.